The 20 T cell receptor beta chains reported below all come from one sample, sequenced in a study of blood T cell repertoires in COVID-19. Generated by immunoSEQ multiplex PCR, the TCRdb table keeps only in-frame clones and is missing some. The sample consists of about 81,000 clones, 82% of them appearing once. Sequencing was done on a sample of peripheral blood. Source of these receptors: a man aged 60 to 69 with acute or convalescent COVID-19.

The V call is TRBV19, the J call TRBJ1-2; weak D call: TRBD1 (5 bases). There are 14 residues in the CDR3. Germline V lookup: CDR1 LNHDA, CDR2 SQIVND (reference sequence). Trimming pared 5 bases from V and 0 bases from J, leaving 10 bases between. Here the CDR3 DNA reads TGTGCCAGTAGTTTGACAGCCCCTAACTATGGCTACACCTTC. Translating gives CASSLTAPNYGYTF.

In DNA, the CDR3 is TGCAGCGTGGAGGGCGCCGGTGATACGCAGTATTTT. It specifies CSVEGAGDTQYF. This chain uses TRBV29-1 with TRBJ2-3; D may be TRBD2 (6 bases). Looked up from germline, CDR1 is SQVTM and CDR2 is ANQGSEA. Between the trimmed V and J ends, which lost 6 bases and 6 bases, there was a span of 13 bases. The CDR3 consists of 12 residues.

The table lists this clone with a few counts. The chain employs TRBV11-2 and TRBJ2-2; 10 bases line up with TRBD2. The V gene's germline CDR1 is SGHAT and CDR2 FQNNGV. V trimming: 5 bases; J trimming: 6 bases; junction bases outside the gene matches: 3. This CDR3 comprises 14 residues. The CDR3 DNA is TGTGCCAGCAGCCCTGGACTAGCGGCCGGGGAGCTGTTTTTT. This encodes CASSPGLAAGELFF.

The chain employs TRBV6-5 and TRBJ2-7, with TRBD1 matching over 10 bases. The CDR3 is 13 amino acids. The germline CDR1 and CDR2 sequences are MNHEY and SVGAGI. With 9 bases clipped from V and 5 bases from J, the junction kept 7 bases outside the gene matches. This chain's CDR3 is CASRRGTGDEQYF. In nucleotides, the CDR3 is TGTGCCAGTCGACGTGGGACAGGGGACGAGCAGTACTTC.

The chain is built from TRBV5-1 and TRBJ2-1; D unclear. Per the germline V gene, CDR1 is SGHRS and CDR2 is YFSETQ. The ends were cut back, 0 bases at V and 4 bases at J, with 11 bases in the middle. The CDR3 contains 15 residues. The CDR3 DNA reads TGCGCCAGCAGCTTGGGGTCTATAGATTACAATGAGCAGTTCTTC. Protein: CASSLGSIDYNEQFF.

The V call is TRBV28, the J call TRBJ1-6, with D perhaps TRBD1 (5 bases). CDR1 MDHEN and CDR2 SYDVKM come from the germline V gene. Trimming removed 6 bases at V and 6 bases at J, with 9 bases between. The CDR3 totals 13 residues. CDR3: CASRRGSNSPLHF. Written as DNA, the CDR3 is TGTGCCAGCAGAAGGGGTAGTAATTCACCCCTCCACTTT.

This clone appeared once. This chain links TRBV27 with TRBJ2-3, with 8 nucleotides matching TRBD1. The junction had 6 bases not matched to a gene; V was cut back by 3 bases and J by 4 bases. CDR1 and CDR2 from the germline V gene are MNHEY and SMNVEV (reference sequence). This CDR3 contains 15 residues. CDR3 loop: CASSFYRGVADTQYF. Written as DNA, the CDR3 is TGTGCCAGCAGTTTCTACAGGGGGGTGGCAGATACGCAGTATTTT.

This chain links TRBV10-1 with TRBJ2-5; a possible D gene is TRBD1 (5 bases). The CDR3 is made up of 13 amino acids. Trimming left V 2 bases short and J 5 bases short, with 9 bases between. Germline-derived CDR1 and CDR2 are WNHNN and SYGVQD (reference sequence). The CDR3 here is CASSEPGRETQYF. The CDR3 nucleotides read TGCGCCAGCAGTGAGCCAGGGCGGGAGACCCAGTACTTC.

This CDR3 is CASSLASDRWTGELFF. The DNA for the CDR3 is TGCGCCAGCAGCTTGGCTTCGGACAGATGGACCGGGGAGCTGTTTTTT. The chain carries TRBV5-1 and TRBJ2-2, with D perhaps matching TRBD1 (6 bases). V lost 0 bases and J lost 5, with 14 bases in between. The germline gives CDR1 SGHRS, CDR2 YFSETQ. The CDR3 contains 16 residues.

The rearrangement uses TRBV4-1 and TRBJ1-2; D gene uncertain. The CDR3 contains 14 residues. V was cut by 0 bases and J by 1 base, with 6 bases left in between. Germline CDR1 reads MGHRA; CDR2 reads YSYEKL. CDR3 region: CASSQEAVNYGYTF. As DNA, the CDR3 is TGCGCCAGCAGCCAAGAGGCGGTTAACTATGGCTACACCTTC.

The V gene is TRBV27, the J gene TRBJ2-1, with unresolved D. From germline, CDR1 is MNHEY and CDR2 SMNVEV (reference sequence). V was cut by 1 base and J by 8 bases, with 15 bases left in between. CDR3 length: 15 amino acids. The CDR3 sequence: CASSLFRYNIDEQFF. In nucleotides, the CDR3 is TGTGCCAGCAGTTTATTTCGGTATAATATAGATGAGCAGTTCTTC.

The genes are TRBV9 and TRBJ2-2; 9 bases line up with TRBD1. Germline V gene lookup returns CDR1 SGDLS and CDR2 YYNGEE. V lost 3 bases to trimming and J lost 7 bases; unmatched junction nucleotides: 7. CDR3 length: 15 amino acids. CDR3 bases: TGTGCCAGCAGCGCACAGGGGGCGCGGATCGGGGAGCTGTTTTTT. Encoded protein: CASSAQGARIGELFF.

V usage is TRBV6-5 and J usage is TRBJ1-2, with TRBD1 matching over 8 bases. The V gene end was trimmed by 5 bases and the J gene end by 9 bases; junction bases not matched to a gene: 11. This CDR3 contains 14 residues. Germline V gene sequence: CDR1 MNHEY, CDR2 SVGAGI. As DNA, the CDR3 is TGTGCCAGCAGTCCGGGACAGGATCCTGTGAGCTACACCTTC. This codes for CASSPGQDPVSYTF.

J is TRBJ1-5 and V is TRBV7-8; unclear D gene. The germline CDR1 and CDR2 sequences are SGHVS and FQNEAQ. The CDR3 sequence is 13 residues long. V lost 4 bases and J lost 7, with 11 bases in between. CDR3 protein: CASSYGEGQPQHF. CDR3 in DNA: TGTGCCAGCAGCTACGGGGAAGGGCAGCCCCAGCATTTT.

This chain links TRBV2 with TRBJ2-2; 10 nucleotides align to TRBD1. J was trimmed by 2 bases and V by 7 bases; bases with no gene match: 4. CDR1 and CDR2 (germline): SNHLY, FYNNEI. The CDR3 extends over 15 amino acids. CDR3 amino acids: CASTGTGVNTGELFF. The DNA for the CDR3 is TGTGCCAGCACCGGGACAGGGGTAAACACCGGGGAGCTGTTTTTT.

The chain carries TRBV5-6 and TRBJ2-7, with D perhaps matching TRBD2 (6 bases). The V and J ends lost 3 bases and 5 bases respectively, with 21 bases between them. Germline CDR1 reads SGHDT; CDR2 reads YYEEEE. CDR3 size: 16 residues. Here the CDR3 DNA reads TGTGCCAGCAGCTCACCCCGGGACTCGGGTGCCCACGAGCAGTACTTC. Its protein product is CASSSPRDSGAHEQYF.

V and J are TRBV11-3 and TRBJ2-7; TRBD1 might be the D (5 bases). V gave up 4 bases and J gave up 5 bases, with 15 bases separating them. Germline V gene sequence: CDR1 SGHNT, CDR2 YENEEA. The CDR3 has 14 residues. CDR3 protein: CASSSSDTSDEQYF. The CDR3 nucleotides are TGTGCCAGCAGCTCTTCGGACACTTCGGACGAGCAGTACTTC. The whole variable domain, filled in from reference TRBV11-3 and TRBJ2-7, reads EAGVVQSPRYKIIEKKQPVAFWCNPISGHNTLYWYLQNLGQGPELLIRYENEEAVDDSQLPKDRFSAERLKGVDSTLKIQPAELGDSAVYLCASSSSDTSDEQYFGPGTRLTVT.

This rearrangement joins TRBV28 to TRBJ1-6, with D possibly matching TRBD1 (5 bases). Trimming removed 2 bases from V and 9 bases from J, with 14 bases in between. This CDR3 is 15 amino acids long. CDR1 and CDR2 (germline): MDHEN, SYDVKM. The CDR3 region has the DNA TGTGCCAGCAGTTTAACAGGTCAGGAGGGTTCACCCCTCCACTTT. Its protein product is CASSLTGQEGSPLHF.

This chain links TRBV5-4 with TRBJ2-1; 7 bases align to TRBD2. Germline loops: CDR1 SGHNT, CDR2 YYREEE (reference sequence). This CDR3 is 15 amino acids long. V shed 7 bases, J shed 0 bases, and the junction held 7 bases outside the gene matches. CDR3 loop: CASYAGGGSYNEQFF. CDR3 nucleotide sequence: TGTGCCAGCTATGCTGGGGGGGGCTCCTACAATGAGCAGTTCTTC. Using reference TRBV5-4 and TRBJ2-1 for the parts outside the CDR3, the full variable domain is ETGVTQSPTHLIKTRGQQVTLRCSSQSGHNTVSWYQQALGQGPQFIFQYYREEENGRGNFPPRFSGLQFPNYSSELNVNALELDDSALYLCASYAGGGSYNEQFFGPGTRLTVL.

This clone was observed a few times. The chain has TRBV9 and TRBJ1-2, with 7 bases identical to TRBD1. The trim removed 0 bases at V and 4 bases at J, leaving 9 bases unmatched. Germline CDR1 is SGDLS and CDR2 is YYNGEE. The CDR3 has 16 residues. The CDR3 reads CASSVGVLGDSYGYTF. The DNA of the CDR3 is TGTGCCAGCAGCGTAGGGGTCCTAGGGGACAGCTATGGCTACACCTTC.